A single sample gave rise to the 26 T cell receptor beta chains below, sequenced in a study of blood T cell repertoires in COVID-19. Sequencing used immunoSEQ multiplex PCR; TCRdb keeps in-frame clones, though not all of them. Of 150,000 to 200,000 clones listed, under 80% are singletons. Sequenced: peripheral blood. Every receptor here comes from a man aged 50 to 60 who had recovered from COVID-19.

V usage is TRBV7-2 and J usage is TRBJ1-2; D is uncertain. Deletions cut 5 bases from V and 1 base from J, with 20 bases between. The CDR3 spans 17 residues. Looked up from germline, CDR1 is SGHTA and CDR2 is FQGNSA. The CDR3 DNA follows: TGTGCCAGCAGCCCAGCAGGTTTTGACCGGGATAACTATGGCTACACCTTC. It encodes CASSPAGFDRDNYGYTF.

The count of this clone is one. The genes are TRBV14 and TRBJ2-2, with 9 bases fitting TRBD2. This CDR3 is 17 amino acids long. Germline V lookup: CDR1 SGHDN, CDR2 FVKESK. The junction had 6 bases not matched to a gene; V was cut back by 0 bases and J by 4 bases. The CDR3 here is CASSQEVLAGITGELFF. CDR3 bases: TGTGCCAGCAGCCAAGAGGTCCTAGCGGGAATCACCGGGGAGCTGTTTTTT.

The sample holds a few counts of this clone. CDR3 DNA sequence: TGTGCCAGCAGCTTTATCCCCCAGTATGGCTACACCTTC. Protein product: CASSFIPQYGYTF. This rearrangement joins TRBV7-2 to TRBJ1-2, with unresolved D. The length of the CDR3 is 13 residues. Per the germline V gene, CDR1 is SGHTA and CDR2 is FQGNSA. V was trimmed by 3 bases and J by 5 bases, leaving 10 bases between them.

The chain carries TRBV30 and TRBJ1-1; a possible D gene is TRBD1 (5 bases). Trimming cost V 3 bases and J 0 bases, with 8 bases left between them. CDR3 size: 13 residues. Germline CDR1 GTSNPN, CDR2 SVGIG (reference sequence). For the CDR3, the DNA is TGTGCCTGGAGGACAGTCATGAACACTGAAGCTTTCTTT. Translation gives CAWRTVMNTEAFF.

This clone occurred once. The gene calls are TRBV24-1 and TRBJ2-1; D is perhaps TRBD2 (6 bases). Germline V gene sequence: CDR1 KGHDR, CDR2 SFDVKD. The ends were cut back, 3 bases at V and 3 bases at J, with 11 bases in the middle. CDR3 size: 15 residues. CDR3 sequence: CATSDRRVDYNEQFF. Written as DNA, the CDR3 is TGTGCCACCAGTGATCGGAGGGTGGACTACAATGAGCAGTTCTTC.

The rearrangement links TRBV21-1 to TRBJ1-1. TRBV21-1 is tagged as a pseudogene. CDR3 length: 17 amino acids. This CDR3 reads CASSKGGREARNTEAFF. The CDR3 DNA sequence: TGTGCCAGCAGCAAAGGGGGCAGGGAGGCCCGGAACACTGAAGCTTTCTTT.

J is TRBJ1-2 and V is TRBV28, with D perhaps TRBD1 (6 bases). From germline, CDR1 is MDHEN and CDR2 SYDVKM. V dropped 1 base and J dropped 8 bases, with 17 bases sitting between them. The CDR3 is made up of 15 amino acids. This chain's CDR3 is CASSLSRRGAGGYTF. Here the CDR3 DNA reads TGTGCCAGCAGTTTATCGCGGCGGGGGGCTGGGGGCTACACCTTC.

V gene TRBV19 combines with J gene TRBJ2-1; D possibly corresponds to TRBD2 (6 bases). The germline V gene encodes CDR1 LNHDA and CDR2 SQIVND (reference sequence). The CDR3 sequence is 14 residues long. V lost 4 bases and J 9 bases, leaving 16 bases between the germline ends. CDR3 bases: TGTGCCAGTAGTAGCCGGGACTCGCATACTGAGCAGTTCTTC. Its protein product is CASSSRDSHTEQFF.

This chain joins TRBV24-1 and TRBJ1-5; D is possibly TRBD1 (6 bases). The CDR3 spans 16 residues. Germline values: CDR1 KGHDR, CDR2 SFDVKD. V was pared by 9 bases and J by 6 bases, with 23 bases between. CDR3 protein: CATGVQGSLSPQPQHF. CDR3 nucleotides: TGTGCCACCGGGGTTCAGGGGAGTTTATCCCCTCAGCCCCAGCATTTT.

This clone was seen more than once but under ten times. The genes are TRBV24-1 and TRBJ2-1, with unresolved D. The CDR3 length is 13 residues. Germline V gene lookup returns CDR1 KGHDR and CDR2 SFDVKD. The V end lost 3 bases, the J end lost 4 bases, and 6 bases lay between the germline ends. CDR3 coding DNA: TGTGCCACCAGTGATGTCAGATACAATGAGCAGTTCTTC. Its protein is CATSDVRYNEQFF.

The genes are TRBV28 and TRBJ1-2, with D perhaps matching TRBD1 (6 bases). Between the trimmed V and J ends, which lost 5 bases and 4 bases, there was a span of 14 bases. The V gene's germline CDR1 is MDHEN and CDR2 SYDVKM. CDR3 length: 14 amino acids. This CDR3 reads CASSPFTGPYGYTF. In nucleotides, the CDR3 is TGTGCCAGCAGTCCTTTTACAGGGCCCTATGGCTACACCTTC.

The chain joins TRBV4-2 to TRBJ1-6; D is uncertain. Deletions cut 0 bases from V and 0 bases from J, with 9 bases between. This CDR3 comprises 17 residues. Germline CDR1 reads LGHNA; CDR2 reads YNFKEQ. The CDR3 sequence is CASSQEPSSSYNSPLHF. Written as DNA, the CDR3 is TGTGCCAGCAGCCAAGAACCCTCCAGCTCCTATAATTCACCCCTCCACTTT.

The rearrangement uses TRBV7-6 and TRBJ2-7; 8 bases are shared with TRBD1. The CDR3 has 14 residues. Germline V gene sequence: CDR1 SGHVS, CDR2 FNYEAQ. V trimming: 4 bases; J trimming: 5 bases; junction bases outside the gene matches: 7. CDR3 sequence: CASSSRGQINEQYF. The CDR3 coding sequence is TGTGCCAGCAGCTCCAGGGGGCAGATAAACGAGCAGTACTTC.

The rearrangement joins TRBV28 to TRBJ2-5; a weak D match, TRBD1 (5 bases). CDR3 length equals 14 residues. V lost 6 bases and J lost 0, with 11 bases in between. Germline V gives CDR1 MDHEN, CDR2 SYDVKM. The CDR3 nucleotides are TGTGCCAGCAGCCCGGACACCAACCAAGAGACCCAGTACTTC. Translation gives CASSPDTNQETQYF.

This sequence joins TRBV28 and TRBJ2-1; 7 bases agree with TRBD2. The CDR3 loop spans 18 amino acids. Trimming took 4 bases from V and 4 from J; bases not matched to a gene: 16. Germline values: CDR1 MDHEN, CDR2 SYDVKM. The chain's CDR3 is CASSSQRLAHLGYNEQFF. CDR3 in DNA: TGTGCCAGCAGTTCGCAACGACTAGCACACCTTGGGTACAATGAGCAGTTCTTC.

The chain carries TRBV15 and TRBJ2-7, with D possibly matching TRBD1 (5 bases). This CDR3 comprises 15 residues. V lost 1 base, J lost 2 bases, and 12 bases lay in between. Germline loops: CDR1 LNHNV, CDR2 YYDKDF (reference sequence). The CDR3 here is CATSRAVTEAYEQYF. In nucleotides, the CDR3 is TGTGCCACCAGCAGAGCTGTGACAGAGGCCTACGAGCAGTACTTC.

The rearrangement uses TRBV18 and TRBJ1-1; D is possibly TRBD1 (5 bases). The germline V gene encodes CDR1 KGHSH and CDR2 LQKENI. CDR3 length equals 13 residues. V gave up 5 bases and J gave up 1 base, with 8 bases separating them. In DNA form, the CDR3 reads TGTGCCAGCTCAGTGGACACGAACACTGAAGCTTTCTTT. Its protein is CASSVDTNTEAFF.

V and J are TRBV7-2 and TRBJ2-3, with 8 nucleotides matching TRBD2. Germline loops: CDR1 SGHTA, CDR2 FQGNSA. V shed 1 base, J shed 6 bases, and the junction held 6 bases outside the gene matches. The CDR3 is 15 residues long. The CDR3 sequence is CASSLDSGIGDTQYF. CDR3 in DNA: TGTGCCAGCAGCTTAGATAGCGGGATTGGGGATACGCAGTATTTT.

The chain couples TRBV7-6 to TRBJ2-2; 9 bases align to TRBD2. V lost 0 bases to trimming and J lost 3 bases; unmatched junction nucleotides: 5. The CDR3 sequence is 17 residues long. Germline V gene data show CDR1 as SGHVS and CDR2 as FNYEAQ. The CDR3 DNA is TGTGCCAGCAGCTTAGCCCTAGCGGGATCTTACACCGGGGAGCTGTTTTTT. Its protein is CASSLALAGSYTGELFF.

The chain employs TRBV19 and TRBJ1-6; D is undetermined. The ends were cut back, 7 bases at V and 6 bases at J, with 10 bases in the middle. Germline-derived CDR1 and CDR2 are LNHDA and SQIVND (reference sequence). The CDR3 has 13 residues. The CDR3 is CASTDIPNSPLHF. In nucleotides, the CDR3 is TGTGCCAGTACCGACATTCCTAATTCACCCCTCCACTTT.

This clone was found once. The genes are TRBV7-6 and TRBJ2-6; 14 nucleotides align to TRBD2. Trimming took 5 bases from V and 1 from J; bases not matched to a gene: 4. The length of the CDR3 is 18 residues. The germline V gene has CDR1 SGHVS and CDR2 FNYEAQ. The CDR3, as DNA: TGTGCCAGCAGCCAGACTAGCGGGAGGGCATCTGGGGCCAACGTCCTGACTTTC. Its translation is CASSQTSGRASGANVLTF. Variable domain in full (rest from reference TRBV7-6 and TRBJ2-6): GAGVSQSPRYKVTKRGQDVALRCDPISGHVSLYWYRQALGQGPEFLTYFNYEAQQDKSGLPNDRFSAERPEGSISTLTIQRTEQRDSAMYRCASSQTSGRASGANVLTFGAGSRLTVL.

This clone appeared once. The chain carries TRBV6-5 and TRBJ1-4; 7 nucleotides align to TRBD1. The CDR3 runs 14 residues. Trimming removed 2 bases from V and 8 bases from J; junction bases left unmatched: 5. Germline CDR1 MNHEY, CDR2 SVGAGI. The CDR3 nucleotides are TGTGCCAGCAGTTACGAGACAGGGAACGAAAAACTGTTTTTT. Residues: CASSYETGNEKLFF.

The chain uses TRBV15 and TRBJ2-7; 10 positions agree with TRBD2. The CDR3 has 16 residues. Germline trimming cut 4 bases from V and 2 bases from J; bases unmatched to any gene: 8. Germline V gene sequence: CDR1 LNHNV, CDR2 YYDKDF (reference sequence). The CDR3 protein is CATSTVRLAGPYEQYF. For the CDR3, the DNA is TGTGCCACCAGCACAGTCAGACTAGCGGGCCCCTACGAGCAGTACTTC.

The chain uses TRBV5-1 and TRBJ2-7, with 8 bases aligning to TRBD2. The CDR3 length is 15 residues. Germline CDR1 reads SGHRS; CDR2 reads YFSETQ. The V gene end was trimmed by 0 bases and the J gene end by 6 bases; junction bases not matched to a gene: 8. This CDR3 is CASSLEGGRYSEQYF. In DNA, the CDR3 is TGCGCCAGCAGCTTGGAAGGCGGGAGGTATAGCGAGCAGTACTTC.

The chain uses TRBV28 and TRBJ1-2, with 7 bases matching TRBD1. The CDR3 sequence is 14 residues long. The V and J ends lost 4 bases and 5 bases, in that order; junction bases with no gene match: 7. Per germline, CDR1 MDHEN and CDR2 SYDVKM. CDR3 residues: CASSSGTVPYGYTF. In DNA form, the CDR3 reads TGTGCCAGCAGTTCCGGGACAGTTCCTTATGGCTACACCTTC.

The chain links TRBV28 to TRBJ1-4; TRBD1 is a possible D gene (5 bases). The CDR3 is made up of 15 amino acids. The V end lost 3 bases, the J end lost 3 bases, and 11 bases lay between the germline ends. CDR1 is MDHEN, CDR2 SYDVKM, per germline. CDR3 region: CASSFFQGANEKLFF. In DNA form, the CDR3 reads TGTGCCAGCAGTTTTTTTCAGGGCGCTAATGAAAAACTGTTTTTT.